Following are 25 T cell receptor beta chains from one sample sequenced in a study of blood T cells in healthy people across ages. For the second PCR, which ran for 7 to 11 cycles, a sample-barcoded 5' primer and a J-beta primer mix were used. TCRdb reanalysed the 5' RACE reads using MiXCR and keeps one entry per CDR3 protein. Of 600,000 to 850,000 distinct CDR3 sequences listed, 35% to 45% are singletons. The specimen was blood. These receptors were collected from a woman aged 55-70 years in good health.

This rearrangement joins TRBV5-1 to TRBJ2-3; D might be TRBD2 (6 bases). The CDR3 is 16 amino acids. V lost 2 bases and J lost 1, with 14 bases in between. Germline CDR1 is SGHRS and CDR2 is YFSETQ. The chain's CDR3 is CASSFGGVGGTDTQYF. CDR3 DNA sequence: TGCGCCAGCAGCTTCGGCGGGGTCGGAGGCACAGATACGCAGTATTTT.

Concerning this clonotype: A much larger clone lies a single base off, so this may be a read error. J is TRBJ2-1 and V is TRBV29-1; TRBD2 is a possible D gene (6 bases). Germline CDR1 SQVTM, CDR2 ANQGSEA. This CDR3 is built from 11 residues. Trimming left V 8 bases short and J 13 bases short, with 18 bases between. The CDR3 DNA follows: TGCAGCTCAGGACCGGGGGAGACCCAGTTCTTC. This codes for CSSGPGETQFF.

This clonotype was picked up a small number of times. V is TRBV7-2 and J is TRBJ1-1; TRBD1 aligns across 9 bases. This CDR3 region has 14 residues. The V gene end was trimmed by 5 bases and the J gene end by 3 bases; junction bases not matched to a gene: 4. From germline, CDR1 is SGHTA and CDR2 FQGNSA. DNA for the CDR3: TGTGCCAGCAGCCAACAGGGGGCGTACACTGAAGCTTTCTTT. This sequence encodes CASSQQGAYTEAFF.

The chain employs TRBV5-1 and TRBJ2-3; 7 bases align to TRBD1. Trimming took 1 base from V and 2 from J; bases not matched to a gene: 7. Germline CDR1 reads SGHRS; CDR2 reads YFSETQ. The CDR3 is made up of 16 amino acids. The CDR3 protein is CASSLQTGELTDTQYF. The CDR3 DNA reads as TGCGCCAGCAGCTTGCAAACAGGGGAGCTCACAGATACGCAGTATTTT.

This clonotype was seen more than once but under ten times. The chain employs TRBV21-1 and TRBJ2-7; the DNA was not compared with TRBD2, the D call given in the table. TRBV21-1 has pseudogene status. The CDR3 spans 20 residues. The CDR3 coding sequence is TGTGCCAGCAGCAAAAGGGCATATCCTACGCTTTGTCGCTCCACCTACGAGCAGTACTTC. Its protein is CASSKRAYPTLCRSTYEQYF.

V usage is TRBV5-1 and J usage is TRBJ2-3; 7 bases are shared with TRBD2. The V gene's germline CDR1 is SGHRS and CDR2 YFSETQ. This CDR3 region has 17 residues. J gave up 2 bases and V 3 bases, and 12 bases lay outside the gene matches. In DNA form, the CDR3 reads TGCGCCAGCAGCTCAACCGGGGCTAGCGGTATCACAGATACGCAGTATTTT. This gives the protein CASSSTGASGITDTQYF.

This chain uses TRBV5-1 with TRBJ2-7, with 11 positions matching TRBD2. Germline V CDR1 and CDR2: SGHRS, YFSETQ. This CDR3 region has 18 residues. The J segment lost 0 bases and the V segment lost 3 bases, leaving 11 bases of the junction unmatched. The CDR3 here is CASSSGKFTSGSSYEQYF. CDR3 sequence (DNA): TGCGCCAGCAGCTCGGGGAAGTTCACTAGCGGGAGCTCCTACGAGCAGTACTTC.

This chain uses TRBV10-3 with TRBJ2-7; 7 bases fit TRBD2. The trim removed 3 bases at V and 10 bases at J, leaving 15 bases unmatched. This CDR3 contains 15 residues. Germline CDR1 ENHRY, CDR2 SYGVKD. The CDR3 here is CAISEGTTSGEAQYF. CDR3 DNA: TGTGCCATCAGTGAAGGGACTACCTCGGGGGAGGCCCAGTACTTC.

The rearrangement uses TRBV20-1 and TRBJ2-5, with 11 bases that match TRBD1. The CDR3 spans 15 residues. J gave up 5 bases and V 0 bases, and 5 bases lay outside the gene matches. Germline V lookup: CDR1 DFQATT, CDR2 SNEGSKA (reference sequence). The CDR3 region is CSARDPGQGVETQYF. CDR3 bases: TGCAGTGCTAGAGACCCGGGACAGGGGGTTGAGACCCAGTACTTC.

This clonotype was seen a handful of times. The rearrangement joins TRBV4-2 to TRBJ2-1, with unresolved D. Trimming pared 10 bases from V and 2 bases from J, leaving 12 bases between. Germline CDR1 and CDR2: LGHNA and YNFKEQ. This CDR3 comprises 13 residues. As DNA, the CDR3 is TGTGCCACCCAGGATGAGCCCTACAATGAGCAGTTCTTC. It yields the protein CATQDEPYNEQFF.

The rearrangement joins TRBV5-1 to TRBJ2-5; TRBD1 matches at 7 bases. Germline lookup yields CDR1 SGHRS and CDR2 YFSETQ. This CDR3 has 13 amino acids. The trim removed 6 bases at V and 3 bases at J, leaving 5 bases unmatched. CDR3 coding DNA: TGCGCCAGCATCTCCGACAGGGAAGAGACCCAGTACTTC. Protein sequence: CASISDREETQYF.

The J gene is TRBJ2-7, the V gene TRBV7-2, with D perhaps TRBD1 or TRBD2 (5 bases each). Germline V gene data show CDR1 as SGHTA and CDR2 as FQGNSA. This CDR3 contains 16 residues. Trimming cost V 10 bases and J 2 bases, with 24 bases left between them. As DNA, the CDR3 is TGTGCCAACAACTCTAGCCCTTTACAGGCCGCCTACGAGCAGTACTTC. Protein sequence: CANNSSPLQAAYEQYF.

In this sample, this clonotype turned up a few times. The chain joins TRBV7-9 to TRBJ2-3; D not resolved. CDR3 size: 14 residues. Between the trimmed V and J ends, which lost 1 base and 1 base, there was a span of 6 bases. Germline V gene lookup returns CDR1 SEHNR and CDR2 FQNEAQ (reference sequence). CDR3 DNA: TGTGCCAGCAGCTTAGAGACTCGCACAGATACGCAGTATTTT. It specifies CASSLETRTDTQYF.

V usage is TRBV24-1 and J usage is TRBJ1-5; D call uncertain. Between the trimmed V and J ends, which lost 5 bases and 0 bases, there was a span of 4 bases. The CDR3 consists of 13 residues. Germline V gene data show CDR1 as KGHDR and CDR2 as SFDVKD. In DNA form, the CDR3 reads TGTGCCACCAGTGGATTTAGCAATCAGCCCCAGCATTTT. Amino acid sequence: CATSGFSNQPQHF.

There are a few counts of this clonotype. The V gene is TRBV6-5, the J gene TRBJ2-5, with D possibly matching TRBD2 (5 bases). V shed 2 bases and J shed 5 bases, with 18 bases lying between them. CDR1 and CDR2 (germline): MNHEY, SVGAGI. CDR3 length equals 16 residues. The chain's CDR3 is CASSYLFGVSGETQYF. CDR3 nucleotide sequence: TGTGCCAGCAGTTACCTCTTCGGGGTTTCGGGGGAGACCCAGTACTTC.

This chain joins TRBV7-2 and TRBJ1-1; 7 nucleotides agree with TRBD1. The CDR3 loop spans 13 amino acids. From germline, CDR1 is SGHTA and CDR2 FQGNSA. V was clipped by 1 base and J by 9 bases; unmatched bases: 5. Here the CDR3 reads CASSLGQGSKAFF. The CDR3 bases are TGTGCCAGCAGCTTAGGACAGGGATCTAAAGCTTTCTTT.

A few counts support this clonotype. The gene calls are TRBV7-9 and TRBJ2-7; D is tentatively TRBD1 or TRBD2 (5 bases each). The germline V and J ends were trimmed by 6 bases and 2 bases, with 17 bases remaining between them. CDR3 length: 15 amino acids. Germline V CDR1 and CDR2: SEHNR, FQNEAQ (reference sequence). The CDR3 DNA reads TGTGCCAGCAGGTCACCCCCGGGACCTCCCTACGAGCAGTACTTC. It encodes CASRSPPGPPYEQYF.

The chain combines TRBV7-2 with TRBJ1-1; the D is unclear. The CDR3 has 13 amino acids. The V and J ends lost 2 bases and 8 bases respectively, with 12 bases between them. The germline V gene encodes CDR1 SGHTA and CDR2 FQGNSA. CDR3 sequence: CASSLPGPGEAFF. The CDR3 DNA is TGTGCCAGCAGCTTACCCGGACCTGGAGAAGCTTTCTTT.

In its sample, this clonotype was seen a few times. The chain carries TRBV12-3 or TRBV12-4 and TRBJ2-1, with 8 nucleotides matching TRBD2. CDR3 length: 14 residues. J lost 5 bases, V lost 6 bases, and 6 bases had no gene match. Written as DNA, the CDR3 is TGTGCCAGCAGGCTTAGCGGGGCTAACAATGAGCAGTTCTTC. This translates into CASRLSGANNEQFF.

A few counts support this clonotype. This chain connects TRBV27 to TRBJ2-1; 9 nucleotides agree with TRBD1. The V and J ends lost 5 bases and 2 bases, in that order; junction bases with no gene match: 4. The germline CDR1 and CDR2 sequences are MNHEY and SMNVEV (reference sequence). The CDR3 runs to 15 residues. CDR3 in amino acids: CASSLDRGTYNEQFF. The CDR3 bases are TGTGCCAGCAGTCTCGACAGGGGGACCTACAATGAGCAGTTCTTC.

The gene calls are TRBV7-8 and TRBJ1-5; D perhaps matches TRBD1 (5 bases). Per the germline V gene, CDR1 is SGHVS and CDR2 is FQNEAQ. V lost 1 base and J 6 bases, leaving 13 bases between the germline ends. The CDR3 contains 15 residues. Written as DNA, the CDR3 is TGTGCCAGCAGCTTAGTGGTCTGGGGCTCTCAGCCCCAGCATTTT. This gives the protein CASSLVVWGSQPQHF.

This clonotype came up once. This may come from a read error, since a much larger clone is one base off. The chain carries TRBV11-3 and TRBJ2-1; 8 bases match TRBD1. From germline, CDR1 is SGHNT and CDR2 YENEEA. This CDR3 has 16 residues. The CDR3 here is CASSLGQGASCNEQFF. DNA for the CDR3: TGTGCCAGCAGCTTGGGGCAGGGGGCCTCCTGCAATGAGCAGTTCTTC.

Remarks on this clonotype: At one of its ends the junction is not consistent with the germline gene, which may arise from a read error. The chain joins TRBV7-9 to TRBJ1-4, with D possibly being TRBD1 (6 bases). CDR1 and CDR2 (germline): SEHNR, FQNEAQ (reference sequence). The CDR3 runs to 14 residues. CDR3 region: CANSLAGGSEKLFF. The CDR3 DNA follows: TGTGCCAACAGCTTAGCTGGGGGCAGTGAAAAACTGTTTTTT.

As regards this clonotype: Given a much more abundant clone one base away, this may be a read error. The chain couples TRBV29-1 to TRBJ2-3, with D uncertain. With 8 bases removed from V and 4 bases from J, the gap between germline ends came to 13 bases. The CDR3 runs to 12 residues. In germline, CDR1 is SQVTM, CDR2 ANQGSEA. The CDR3 nucleotides are TGCAGCACGGGCACTACTGCAGATACGCAGTATTTT. It codes for CSTGTTADTQYF.

J is TRBJ1-2 and V is TRBV30, with D uncertain. V was pared by 2 bases and J by 8 bases, with 12 bases between. The CDR3 is 12 residues long. Germline V gene sequence: CDR1 GTSNPN, CDR2 SVGIG (reference sequence). CDR3 sequence: CAWSLQKSGYTF. The CDR3, as DNA: TGTGCCTGGAGTTTACAGAAGAGCGGCTACACCTTC.